This passage covers 28 T cell receptor beta chains from one sample sequenced in a study of T cell repertoires in cytomegalovirus infection. These receptors' targets are unknown. One entry per CDR3 protein, called by TCRdb with MiXCR from the reads. Counted here are approximately 1,000,000 distinct CDR3 sequences, around 32% occurring once; the ten biggest clones make up around 15%. Specimen: cultured CD8+ T cells from PBMCs, collected from culture after CMV antigen stimulation. These receptors originate from a human donor in good health (CMV status not recorded). Some clones in this sample may be carry-over from other donors' samples.

The chain links TRBV6-8 to TRBJ2-6, with D perhaps assigned TRBD1 or TRBD2 (5 bases each). The CDR3 has 16 residues. Trimming took 0 bases from V and 3 from J, leaving 9 bases between them. Germline V gene data show CDR1 as MNHGY and CDR2 as SAAAGT. In DNA, the CDR3 is TGTGCCAGCAGTTACTCGGGGGTTGGTGGGGCCAACGTCCTGACTTTC. This sequence encodes CASSYSGVGGANVLTF.

The rearrangement uses TRBV6-6 and TRBJ1-2; D is perhaps TRBD1 (6 bases). CDR1 and CDR2 from the germline V gene are MNHNY and SVGAGI (reference sequence). V was shortened by 6 bases and J by 6 bases, with 23 bases between the two germline ends. The CDR3 spans 16 residues. CDR3 in DNA: TGTGCCAGCAGCCCACTCGCAGACAGGCTTGCGGATGGCTACACCTTC. Translation gives CASSPLADRLADGYTF.

The chain links TRBV20-1 to TRBJ2-2, with 10 positions matching TRBD2. Germline V gives CDR1 DFQATT, CDR2 SNEGSKA (reference sequence). J was trimmed by 5 bases and V by 6 bases; bases with no gene match: 12. This CDR3 spans 16 amino acids. The CDR3 spells CSARTSGTSVTGELFF. The DNA of the CDR3 is TGCAGTGCCAGAACTTCCGGGACTAGCGTTACCGGGGAGCTGTTTTTT.

V usage is TRBV24-1 and J usage is TRBJ1-5; a possible D gene is TRBD1 (5 bases). Between the trimmed V and J ends, which lost 2 bases and 0 bases, there was a span of 10 bases. The CDR3 has 16 amino acids. Germline CDR1 is KGHDR and CDR2 is SFDVKD. The CDR3 sequence: CATSDSRDSSNQPQHF. The CDR3 DNA reads as TGTGCCACCAGTGATTCCCGGGACTCTAGCAATCAGCCCCAGCATTTT.

The J gene is TRBJ1-5, the V gene TRBV19; 9 bases match TRBD1. CDR1 and CDR2 (germline): LNHDA, SQIVND (reference sequence). The CDR3 contains 14 residues. Germline trimming cut 8 bases from V and 4 bases from J; bases unmatched to any gene: 6. The CDR3 loop reads CASRVGTGNQPQHF. The DNA of the CDR3 is TGTGCCAGTCGTGTAGGGACAGGGAATCAGCCCCAGCATTTT.

The rearrangement uses TRBV27 and TRBJ1-5, with a weak D call TRBD1 (5 bases). V lost 6 bases and J lost 4, with 16 bases in between. CDR1 and CDR2 (germline): MNHEY, SMNVEV (reference sequence). The CDR3 consists of 15 residues. The chain's CDR3 is CASSATGEGNQPQHF. The CDR3 coding sequence is TGTGCCAGCAGCGCAACAGGTGAAGGAAATCAGCCCCAGCATTTT.

This clonotype was counted a few times. The chain joins TRBV28 to TRBJ2-4, with 7 nucleotides matching TRBD1. Germline loops: CDR1 MDHEN, CDR2 SYDVKM. The V and J ends lost 1 base and 0 bases, in that order; junction bases with no gene match: 3. The CDR3 covers 16 residues. The CDR3 is CASSLFPGGAKNIQYF. The CDR3, as DNA: TGTGCCAGCAGTTTATTTCCAGGGGGAGCCAAAAACATTCAGTACTTC.

The CDR3 protein is CASKPTAGGRNEQFF. The CDR3 DNA reads as TGTGCCAGTAAACCAACGGCGGGGGGTAGAAATGAGCAGTTCTTC. The chain carries TRBV19 and TRBJ2-1; 8 nucleotides align to TRBD2. This CDR3 spans 15 amino acids. Per the germline V gene, CDR1 is LNHDA and CDR2 is SQIVND (reference sequence). J lost 7 bases, V lost 7 bases, and 12 bases had no gene match.

This clonotype was counted a few times. The V and J genes are TRBV10-3 and TRBJ1-5; D remains ambiguous. The CDR3 has 14 amino acids. V was shortened by 3 bases and J by 2 bases, with 8 bases between the two germline ends. Germline values: CDR1 ENHRY, CDR2 SYGVKD. The CDR3, as DNA: TGTGCCATCAGTGAAAACGGAGGCAATCAGCCCCAGCATTTT. This sequence encodes CAISENGGNQPQHF.

The chain is built from TRBV7-6 and TRBJ2-1; 9 bases align to TRBD2. Germline V gene data show CDR1 as SGHVS and CDR2 as FNYEAQ. CDR3 length: 17 residues. Losses at the gene ends were 5 bases for V and 8 bases for J; bases not matched to a gene: 16. The CDR3 DNA sequence: TGTGCCAGCAGCCCCCCTTCGGCCAGCGGGGGGTCCCATGAGCAGTTCTTC. Protein sequence: CASSPPSASGGSHEQFF.

This clonotype showed up just a few times. The chain has TRBV2 and TRBJ1-1; 7 bases are a match to TRBD1. CDR1 and CDR2 from the germline V gene are SNHLY and FYNNEI. V lost 10 bases to trimming and J lost 0 bases; unmatched junction nucleotides: 5. The CDR3 spans 13 residues. The CDR3 protein is CAITGEMNTEAFF. The CDR3 DNA reads as TGTGCCATTACAGGGGAAATGAACACTGAAGCTTTCTTT.

Comment on this clonotype: Germline and junction disagree at one end, which may indicate a read error. The V and J genes are TRBV6-1 and TRBJ2-3; 10 nucleotides agree with TRBD2. In germline, CDR1 is MNHNS, CDR2 SASEGT. The CDR3 contains 15 residues. The CDR3 is CASRKTSGRTVTQYF. The DNA for the CDR3 is TGTGCCAGCAGAAAGACTAGCGGGCGCACAGTTACGCAGTATTTT.

The J gene is TRBJ1-3, the V gene TRBV25-1, with D perhaps matching TRBD1 (5 bases). V was trimmed by 5 bases and J by 4 bases, leaving 18 bases between them. Germline V gene data show CDR1 as MGHDK and CDR2 as SYGVNS. The CDR3 loop spans 16 amino acids. The CDR3: CASSPLTEGVGNTIYF. The CDR3, as DNA: TGTGCCAGCAGTCCTCTGACAGAGGGAGTCGGAAACACCATATATTTT. Combining the CDR3 with reference TRBV25-1 and TRBJ1-3 gives the whole variable domain EADIYQTPRYLVIGTGKKITLECSQTMGHDKMYWYQQDPGMELHLIHYSYGVNSTEKGDLSSESTVSRIRTEHFPLTLESARPSHTSQYLCASSPLTEGVGNTIYFGEGSWLTVV.

The chain combines TRBV12-3 or TRBV12-4 with TRBJ1-6; D might be TRBD1 (5 bases). Trimming stripped 8 bases from V and 7 bases from J, with 12 bases between. The CDR3 extends over 13 amino acids. CDR3 sequence: CASGGALNSPLHF. CDR3 DNA sequence: TGTGCCAGCGGAGGGGCATTGAATTCACCCCTCCACTTT.

The J gene is TRBJ2-7, the V gene TRBV28; TRBD1 matches 9 bases. The CDR3 length is 14 residues. Unmatched junction bases numbered 8, after V lost 5 bases and J lost 6 bases. Germline V gene sequence: CDR1 MDHEN, CDR2 SYDVKM. CDR3 DNA: TGTGCCAGCAGTCTCCGACAGGGGGGCCGCGAGCAGTACGTC. It yields the protein CASSLRQGGREQYV.

The chain combines TRBV28 with TRBJ1-5, with 7 positions matching TRBD1. The J segment lost 9 bases and the V segment lost 3 bases, leaving 8 bases of the junction unmatched. This CDR3 region has 14 residues. Germline values: CDR1 MDHEN, CDR2 SYDVKM. The CDR3 here is CASSFFRGQRPQHF. The CDR3 DNA reads as TGTGCCAGCAGTTTCTTTAGGGGGCAGAGGCCCCAGCATTTT.

V usage is TRBV5-5 and J usage is TRBJ2-2; D is uncertain. Germline V gives CDR1 SGHKS, CDR2 YYEKEE (reference sequence). Trimming cost V 2 bases and J 0 bases, with 11 bases left between them. This CDR3 region has 16 residues. The CDR3: CASSFDSLANTGELFF. The CDR3 DNA reads TGTGCCAGCAGCTTCGATTCCCTCGCGAACACCGGGGAGCTGTTTTTT.

Many counts were recorded for this clonotype. The rearrangement joins TRBV6-1 to TRBJ1-1, with 9 positions matching TRBD1. J lost 0 bases, V lost 6 bases, and 5 bases had no gene match. The CDR3 consists of 15 residues. From germline, CDR1 is MNHNS and CDR2 SASEGT. The CDR3 here is CASRQNRGLNTEAFF. CDR3 DNA: TGTGCCAGCAGGCAGAACAGGGGGCTGAACACTGAAGCTTTCTTT.

This clonotype was seen a handful of times. The rearrangement uses TRBV7-6 and TRBJ2-1, with D perhaps matching TRBD1 (5 bases). V lost 6 bases, J lost 12 bases, and 15 bases lay in between. The CDR3 totals 12 residues. CDR1 and CDR2 from the germline V gene are SGHVS and FNYEAQ. The CDR3 bases are TGTGCCAGCAGAGGATCCGGAACAGGGCAGTTCTTC. This gives the protein CASRGSGTGQFF.

A note on this clonotype: At one end the junction does not follow the germline gene, possibly because of a read error. V and J are TRBV15 and TRBJ2-3; D is ambiguous. Germline V gene data show CDR1 as LNHNV and CDR2 as YYDKDF (reference sequence). There are 13 residues in the CDR3. CDR3 DNA: TGTGTCACCAGCAGAGATCTCGCAGATACGCAGTATTTT. Translating gives CVTSRDLADTQYF.

This chain connects TRBV12-3 or TRBV12-4 to TRBJ2-7; the match to TRBD2 covers 10 bases. The CDR3 has 14 amino acids. V lost 6 bases, J lost 1 base, and 3 bases stayed unmatched. The CDR3 nucleotides are TGTGCCAGCAGACCTAGCGGGGGTTCCTACGAGCAGTACTTC. Translating gives CASRPSGGSYEQYF.

This clonotype occurred a few times. V and J are TRBV11-3 and TRBJ2-4; 8 nucleotides line up with TRBD2. The CDR3 extends over 14 amino acids. With V trimmed by 5 bases and J by 5 bases, 5 bases remained unmatched. Germline CDR1 SGHNT, CDR2 YENEEA. CDR3 DNA: TGTGCCAGCAGCGACCGGGGGGGGGAAAACATTCAGTACTTC. It specifies CASSDRGGENIQYF.

This clonotype was observed many times. This sequence joins TRBV27 and TRBJ1-1, with TRBD1 as a possible D gene (6 bases). Trimming pared 6 bases from V and 1 base from J, leaving 18 bases between. Looked up from germline, CDR1 is MNHEY and CDR2 is SMNVEV (reference sequence). This CDR3 is built from 16 residues. CDR3 coding DNA: TGTGCCAGCAGCCTCGACCCCGGGACATCGAACACTGAAGCTTTCTTT. Protein sequence: CASSLDPGTSNTEAFF.

A word on this clonotype: One end of the junction fails to match germline, which may point to a read error. The rearrangement joins TRBV28 to TRBJ1-5; no reliable D call. Per the germline V gene, CDR1 is MDHEN and CDR2 is SYDVKM. The CDR3 extends over 14 amino acids. In nucleotides, the CDR3 is TGTGCCAGCAGCCGACTGTCTAGCAATCAGCCCCAACATTTT. Amino acids: CASSRLSSNQPQHF.

The gene calls are TRBV29-1 and TRBJ2-7; the match to TRBD1 covers 11 bases. The CDR3 is made up of 15 amino acids. Germline CDR1 is SQVTM and CDR2 is ANQGSEA. V lost 6 bases to trimming and J lost 5 bases; unmatched junction nucleotides: 12. This CDR3 is CSVDAWDRGNHEQYV. The CDR3 DNA sequence: TGCAGCGTGGACGCTTGGGACAGGGGGAATCACGAGCAGTACGTC.

The rearrangement uses TRBV14 and TRBJ1-6, with D maybe TRBD1 (5 bases). This CDR3 has 15 residues. Germline-derived CDR1 and CDR2 are SGHDN and FVKESK. Trimming pared 2 bases from V and 7 bases from J, leaving 12 bases between. As DNA, the CDR3 is TGTGCCAGCAGCCAATTCACGGGGCGGAATTCACCCCTCCACTTT. It codes for CASSQFTGRNSPLHF.

In this sample, this clonotype turned up many times. The rearrangement links TRBV27 to TRBJ2-1; a possible D gene is TRBD1 (6 bases). The germline gives CDR1 MNHEY, CDR2 SMNVEV (reference sequence). This CDR3 has 15 residues. Trimming left V 6 bases short and J 0 bases short, with 12 bases between. The CDR3 region is CASSLTGSSYNEQFF. The CDR3 coding sequence is TGTGCCAGCAGCTTAACAGGGAGCTCCTACAATGAGCAGTTCTTC.

This clonotype occurred many times. J is TRBJ2-7 and V is TRBV7-2, with D perhaps TRBD1 (5 bases). CDR3 length: 16 residues. V shed 5 bases and J shed 0 bases, with 17 bases lying between them. Germline-derived CDR1 and CDR2 are SGHTA and FQGNSA. The CDR3 region is CASSHDSTRSSYEQYF. The CDR3 nucleotides read TGTGCCAGCAGCCATGACAGTACCCGCAGCTCCTACGAGCAGTACTTC. Looking up the rest from reference TRBV7-2 and TRBJ2-7 gives the full variable domain: GAGVSQSPSNKVTEKGKDVELRCDPISGHTALYWYRQSLGQGLEFLIYFQGNSAPDKSGLPSDRFSAERTGGSVSTLTIQRTQQEDSAVYLCASSHDSTRSSYEQYFGPGTRLTVT.